This entry lists 27 T cell receptor beta chains sequenced from one sample in a study of blood T cell repertoires in COVID-19. Using immunoSEQ multiplex PCR, the repertoire was profiled, and TCRdb retains in-frame clones only, with some absent. In the table there are 200,000 to 250,000 clones, approximately 75% of which are singletons. Specimen: PBMCs or T cells enriched from blood (not recorded which). The source of these receptors is a middle-aged man who had recovered from COVID-19.

The J gene is TRBJ1-4, the V gene TRBV3-1 (or the pseudogene TRBV3-2), with TRBD1 matching over 8 bases. The CDR3 covers 14 residues. In germline, CDR1 is LGHDT, CDR2 YNNKEL (reference sequence). V lost 6 bases and J lost 1; bases outside the gene matches: 1. The CDR3 region is CASRDRVTNEKLFF. CDR3 DNA sequence: TGTGCCAGCAGGGACAGGGTAACTAATGAAAAACTGTTTTTT.

V gene TRBV4-1 combines with J gene TRBJ1-6; the D gene is possibly TRBD1 (5 bases). V dropped 5 bases and J dropped 4 bases, with 9 bases sitting between them. Germline V gene data show CDR1 as MGHRA and CDR2 as YSYEKL. The CDR3 runs to 14 residues. The CDR3 DNA sequence: TGCGCCAGCAGCTCGCGGGGGTATAATTCACCCCTCCACTTT. Translation gives CASSSRGYNSPLHF.

The chain uses TRBV11-1 and TRBJ2-7; 10 nucleotides agree with TRBD1. The J segment lost 4 bases and the V segment lost 3 bases, leaving 6 bases of the junction unmatched. The CDR3 loop spans 15 amino acids. The germline CDR1 and CDR2 sequences are SGHAT and FQDESV (reference sequence). The CDR3 sequence is CASSFRDRGGYEQYF. CDR3 coding DNA: TGTGCCAGCAGCTTCCGGGACAGGGGAGGGTACGAGCAGTACTTC.

Here the CDR3 DNA reads TGTGCCAGTAGGGACTACAGGGGACTCGATTCACCCCTCCACTTT. Translated, it gives CASRDYRGLDSPLHF. The chain joins TRBV19 to TRBJ1-6; 7 bases align to TRBD1. This CDR3 comprises 15 residues. Germline trimming cut 6 bases from V and 8 bases from J; bases unmatched to any gene: 10. Germline CDR1 reads LNHDA; CDR2 reads SQIVND (reference sequence).

The chain joins TRBV2 to TRBJ1-2; 7 bases align to TRBD1. Trimming cost V 7 bases and J 0 bases; bases outside gene matches: 5. The CDR3 sequence is 14 residues long. Germline assignment: CDR1 SNHLY and CDR2 FYNNEI. The CDR3 spells CASNKDRANYGYTF. The CDR3 nucleotides are TGTGCCAGCAATAAAGACAGGGCTAACTATGGCTACACCTTC.

The J gene is TRBJ1-1, the V gene TRBV5-4, with TRBD1 identical over 7 bases. Unmatched junction bases numbered 7, after V lost 4 bases and J lost 1 base. Germline CDR1 reads SGHNT; CDR2 reads YYREEE (reference sequence). This CDR3 contains 15 residues. The CDR3 DNA is TGTGCCAGCAGCGGAAACAGGGGAAAGAACACTGAAGCTTTCTTT. Its protein product is CASSGNRGKNTEAFF.

The chain links TRBV7-2 to TRBJ1-2, with no clear D. V was shortened by 4 bases and J by 4 bases, with 16 bases between the two germline ends. The CDR3 covers 15 residues. Germline assignment: CDR1 SGHTA and CDR2 FQGNSA. The CDR3 is CASSSRIQEVYGYTF. The CDR3 DNA reads TGTGCCAGCAGCTCAAGGATTCAGGAGGTCTATGGCTACACCTTC.

This rearrangement joins TRBV11-2 to TRBJ2-1, with 13 bases that match TRBD2. Germline V gene lookup returns CDR1 SGHAT and CDR2 FQNNGV. J gave up 2 bases and V 5 bases, and 12 bases lay outside the gene matches. The CDR3 is made up of 19 amino acids. This CDR3 is CASSPYRTSGRGAYNEQFF. As DNA, the CDR3 is TGTGCCAGCAGCCCCTACCGGACTAGCGGGAGAGGTGCCTACAATGAGCAGTTCTTC.

To note about this clone: Other nucleotide sequences in the sample specify the same CDR3. The V call is TRBV15, the J call TRBJ2-4; D uncertain. The CDR3 loop spans 13 amino acids. V was pared by 5 bases and J by 0 bases, with 5 bases between. Germline V lookup: CDR1 LNHNV, CDR2 YYDKDF (reference sequence). In nucleotides, the CDR3 is TGTGCCACCAGCCTATTAGCCAAAAACATTCAGTACTTC. It specifies CATSLLAKNIQYF.

A few counts support this clone. V gene TRBV28 combines with J gene TRBJ1-1, with 7 bases identical to TRBD1. The CDR3 runs to 14 residues. With V trimmed by 7 bases and J by 2 bases, 7 bases remained unmatched. Germline loops: CDR1 MDHEN, CDR2 SYDVKM. The CDR3 reads CASIEQGSNTEAFF. CDR3 DNA sequence: TGTGCCAGCATTGAACAGGGGTCTAACACTGAAGCTTTCTTT.

The V and J genes are TRBV4-1 and TRBJ1-5; 7 bases fit TRBD1. Germline V gives CDR1 MGHRA, CDR2 YSYEKL. Germline trimming cut 0 bases from V and 3 bases from J; bases unmatched to any gene: 5. The CDR3 is made up of 16 amino acids. The CDR3 reads CASSQDPQGTNQPQHF. The DNA for the CDR3 is TGCGCCAGCAGCCAAGATCCACAGGGGACCAATCAGCCCCAGCATTTT.

This chain links TRBV7-2 with TRBJ1-1; weak D call: TRBD1 (6 bases). Between the trimmed V and J ends, which lost 7 bases and 3 bases, there was a span of 15 bases. CDR1 is SGHTA, CDR2 FQGNSA, per germline. This CDR3 region has 14 residues. The CDR3 is CASTEKTGHTEAFF. CDR3 nucleotide sequence: TGTGCCAGCACCGAAAAGACAGGACACACTGAAGCTTTCTTT. The full variable domain, in which reference TRBV7-2 and TRBJ1-1 provide the parts outside the CDR3, is GAGVSQSPSNKVTEKGKDVELRCDPISGHTALYWYRQSLGQGLEFLIYFQGNSAPDKSGLPSDRFSAERTGGSVSTLTIQRTQQEDSAVYLCASTEKTGHTEAFFGQGTRLTVV.

The rearrangement links TRBV19 to TRBJ2-1, with D hard to call. CDR1 is LNHDA, CDR2 SQIVND, per germline (reference sequence). The CDR3 sequence is 12 residues long. The CDR3 spells CASGGYYNEQFF. DNA of the CDR3: TGTGCTTCTGGCGGATACTACAATGAGCAGTTCTTC.

This clone came up a few times. This chain links TRBV24-1 with TRBJ1-2, with D hard to call. The CDR3 contains 11 residues. In germline, CDR1 is KGHDR, CDR2 SFDVKD. Trimming removed 12 bases from V and 8 bases from J, with 15 bases in between. Here the CDR3 reads CASFRAGGYTF. The CDR3 DNA follows: TGTGCCTCCTTCCGGGCGGGGGGCTACACCTTC.

This clone was found many times. The chain joins TRBV4-1 to TRBJ2-2, with TRBD1 as a possible D gene (6 bases). Trimming cost V 1 base and J 4 bases, with 7 bases left between them. This CDR3 has 14 amino acids. Germline CDR1 is MGHRA and CDR2 is YSYEKL. CDR3 DNA sequence: TGCGCCAGCAGCCAAGGGACAGTCACCGGGGAGCTGTTTTTT. The encoded protein is CASSQGTVTGELFF.

This clone was seen a handful of times. The genes are TRBV2 and TRBJ2-2; D is uncertain. Germline CDR1 is SNHLY and CDR2 is FYNNEI. The CDR3 extends over 15 amino acids. V was shortened by 4 bases and J by 0 bases, with 9 bases between the two germline ends. The CDR3 region is CASSVELANTGELFF. CDR3 in DNA: TGTGCCAGCAGTGTTGAACTGGCGAACACCGGGGAGCTGTTTTTT.

The chain couples TRBV7-9 to TRBJ2-3; TRBD2 matches 8 bases. Germline trimming cut 5 bases from V and 3 bases from J; bases unmatched to any gene: 7. The CDR3 is made up of 15 amino acids. Germline V gives CDR1 SEHNR, CDR2 FQNEAQ (reference sequence). CDR3 DNA: TGTGCCAGCAGCACCAGCGGGAGAGGGACAGATACGCAGTATTTT. This codes for CASSTSGRGTDTQYF.

J is TRBJ2-5 and V is TRBV5-1; D is undetermined. The germline V gene encodes CDR1 SGHRS and CDR2 YFSETQ. Between the trimmed V and J ends, which lost 0 bases and 2 bases, there was a span of 5 bases. The CDR3 runs to 13 residues. The CDR3 nucleotides read TGCGCCAGCAGCTTGGACACACAAGAGACCCAGTACTTC. Translated: CASSLDTQETQYF.

The rearrangement uses TRBV7-9 and TRBJ2-7, with 8 bases identical to TRBD1. The CDR3 is 15 amino acids. The J segment lost 6 bases and the V segment lost 3 bases, leaving 10 bases of the junction unmatched. CDR1 SEHNR and CDR2 FQNEAQ come from the germline V gene (reference sequence). The CDR3 sequence: CASSLVGQGGLEQYF. The CDR3 nucleotides read TGTGCCAGCAGCTTGGTTGGACAGGGAGGCCTCGAGCAGTACTTC.

V and J are TRBV27 and TRBJ1-5; 8 bases are shared with TRBD1. The germline V gene has CDR1 MNHEY and CDR2 SMNVEV (reference sequence). The CDR3 runs to 16 residues. The V segment lost 6 bases and the J segment 7 bases; nucleotides outside the gene matches: 14. In nucleotides, the CDR3 is TGTGCCAGCAGCCCTTCATCAGGGGGCACGAAACAGCCCCAGCATTTT. Encoded protein: CASSPSSGGTKQPQHF.

The chain combines TRBV9 with TRBJ1-5; no clear D gene. V was shortened by 4 bases and J by 7 bases, with 12 bases between the two germline ends. This CDR3 region has 13 residues. The V gene's germline CDR1 is SGDLS and CDR2 YYNGEE. Here the CDR3 reads CASSTRPGQPQHF. The CDR3 DNA is TGTGCCAGCAGCACCCGACCGGGGCAGCCCCAGCATTTT.

This chain joins TRBV18 and TRBJ1-1, with 8 nucleotides matching TRBD1. V was clipped by 4 bases and J by 0 bases; unmatched bases: 7. CDR3 size: 16 residues. Germline lookup yields CDR1 KGHSH and CDR2 LQKENI. Written as DNA, the CDR3 is TGTGCCAGCTCACAAGAACAGGGGGAGGTGAACACTGAAGCTTTCTTT. The encoded protein is CASSQEQGEVNTEAFF.

The rearrangement uses TRBV11-2 and TRBJ2-1; TRBD2 matches 7 bases. Per the germline V gene, CDR1 is SGHAT and CDR2 is FQNNGV. After removal of 1 base from V and 6 bases from J, the junction contained 9 bases not matched to a gene. The CDR3 totals 16 residues. The CDR3 bases are TGTGCCAGCAGCTTAGTTTTTAGCGGGCGGTTCAATGAGCAGTTCTTC. It codes for CASSLVFSGRFNEQFF. Variable domain in full (rest from reference TRBV11-2 and TRBJ2-1): EAGVAQSPRYKIIEKRQSVAFWCNPISGHATLYWYQQILGQGPKLLIQFQNNGVVDDSQLPKDRFSAERLKGVDSTLKIQPAKLEDSAVYLCASSLVFSGRFNEQFFGPGTRLTVL.

This chain links TRBV7-9 with TRBJ1-2; weak D call: TRBD1 (5 bases). V lost 1 base, J lost 8 bases, and 14 bases lay in between. CDR3 length: 14 residues. The germline V gene has CDR1 SEHNR and CDR2 FQNEAQ (reference sequence). The CDR3 nucleotides read TGTGCCAGCAGCTTAGAGTCGGACATGAGGGGCTACACCTTC. Amino acids: CASSLESDMRGYTF.

The chain uses TRBV7-9 and TRBJ2-3; D is perhaps TRBD2 (5 bases). CDR3 length: 15 residues. Deletions cut 6 bases from V and 5 bases from J, with 18 bases between. Germline CDR1 SEHNR, CDR2 FQNEAQ (reference sequence). Here the CDR3 DNA reads TGTGCCAGCAGACCCCCCGGCCCCCGGGGAGATACGCAGTATTTT. This sequence encodes CASRPPGPRGDTQYF.

This clone was picked up a small number of times. The chain recombines TRBV28 with TRBJ1-2, with D perhaps TRBD1 (5 bases). The CDR3 spans 16 residues. The germline gives CDR1 MDHEN, CDR2 SYDVKM. Trimming left V 6 bases short and J 7 bases short, with 24 bases between. In nucleotides, the CDR3 is TGTGCCAGCAGAGACCCCCCGACGACAGCCCAGCTTGGCTACACCTTC. Amino acid sequence: CASRDPPTTAQLGYTF.

The rearrangement links TRBV18 to TRBJ1-3; 7 bases fit TRBD1. The trim removed 3 bases at V and 2 bases at J, leaving 10 bases unmatched. The CDR3 contains 17 residues. Germline V gives CDR1 KGHSH, CDR2 LQKENI. CDR3 coding DNA: TGTGCCAGCTCACCCTTAGGAGACAGGGTGACTGGAAACACCATATATTTT. Residues: CASSPLGDRVTGNTIYF.